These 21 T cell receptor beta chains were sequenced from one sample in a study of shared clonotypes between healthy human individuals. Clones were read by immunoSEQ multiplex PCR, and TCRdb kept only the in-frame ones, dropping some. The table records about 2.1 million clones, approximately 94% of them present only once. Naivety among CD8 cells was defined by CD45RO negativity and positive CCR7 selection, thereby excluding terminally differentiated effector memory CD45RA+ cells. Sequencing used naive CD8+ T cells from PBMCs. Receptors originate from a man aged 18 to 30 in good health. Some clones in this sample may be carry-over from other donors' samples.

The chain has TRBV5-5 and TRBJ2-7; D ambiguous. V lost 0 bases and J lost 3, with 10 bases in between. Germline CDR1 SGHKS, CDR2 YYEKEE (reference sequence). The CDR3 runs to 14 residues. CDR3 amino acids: CASSLGGPGYEQYF. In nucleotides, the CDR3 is TGTGCCAGCAGCTTGGGAGGACCAGGCTACGAGCAGTACTTC.

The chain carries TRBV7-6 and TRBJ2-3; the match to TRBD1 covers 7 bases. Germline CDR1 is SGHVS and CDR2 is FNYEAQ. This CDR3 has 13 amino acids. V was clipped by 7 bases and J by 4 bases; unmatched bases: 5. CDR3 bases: TGTGCCAGCACGACAGGGCCAGCAGATACGCAGTATTTT. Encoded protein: CASTTGPADTQYF.

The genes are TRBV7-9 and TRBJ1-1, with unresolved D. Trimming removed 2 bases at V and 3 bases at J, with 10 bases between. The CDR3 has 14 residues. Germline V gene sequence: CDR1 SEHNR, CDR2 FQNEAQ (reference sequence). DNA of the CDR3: TGTGCCAGCAGCTTATATGAAGGTGACACTGAAGCTTTCTTT. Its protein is CASSLYEGDTEAFF.

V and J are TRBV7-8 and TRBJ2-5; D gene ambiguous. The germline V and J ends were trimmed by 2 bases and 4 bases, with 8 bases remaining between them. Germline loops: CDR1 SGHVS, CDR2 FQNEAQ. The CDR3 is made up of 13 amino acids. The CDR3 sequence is CASSLRVGETQYF. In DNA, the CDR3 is TGTGCCAGCAGCTTAAGGGTTGGAGAGACCCAGTACTTC.

The CDR3 spells CASSLLAGGGHEQFF. As DNA, the CDR3 is TGTGCCAGCAGTTTGCTAGCGGGAGGGGGCCATGAGCAGTTCTTC. The rearrangement links TRBV27 to TRBJ2-1; TRBD2 aligns across 12 bases. The J segment lost 8 bases and the V segment lost 3 bases, leaving 5 bases of the junction unmatched. CDR3 length equals 15 residues. Germline loops: CDR1 MNHEY, CDR2 SMNVEV (reference sequence).

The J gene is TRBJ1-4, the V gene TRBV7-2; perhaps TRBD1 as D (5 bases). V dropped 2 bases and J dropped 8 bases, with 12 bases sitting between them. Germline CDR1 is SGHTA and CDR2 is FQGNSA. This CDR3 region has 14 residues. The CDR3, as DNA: TGTGCCAGCAGCTTACAGGGCGAAGGCGAAAAACTGTTTTTT. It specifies CASSLQGEGEKLFF.

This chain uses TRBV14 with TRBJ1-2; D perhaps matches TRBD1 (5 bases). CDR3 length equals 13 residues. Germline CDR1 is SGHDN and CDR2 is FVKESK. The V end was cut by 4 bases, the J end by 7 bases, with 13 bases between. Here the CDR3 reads CASSPGTHGGYTF. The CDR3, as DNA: TGTGCCAGCAGCCCCGGGACCCACGGTGGCTACACCTTC.

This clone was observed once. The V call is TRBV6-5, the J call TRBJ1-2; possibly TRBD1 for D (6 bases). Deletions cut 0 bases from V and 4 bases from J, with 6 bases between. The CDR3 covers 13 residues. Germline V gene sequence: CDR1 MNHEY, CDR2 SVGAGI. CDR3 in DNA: TGTGCCAGCAGTTACTCGGGGGCCTATGGCTACACCTTC. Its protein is CASSYSGAYGYTF.

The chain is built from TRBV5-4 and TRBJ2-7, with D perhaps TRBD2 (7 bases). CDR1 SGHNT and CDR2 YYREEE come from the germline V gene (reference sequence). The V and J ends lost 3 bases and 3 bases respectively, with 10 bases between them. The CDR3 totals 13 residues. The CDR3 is CASSWGGSYEQYF. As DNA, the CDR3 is TGTGCCAGCAGCTGGGGGGGCAGCTACGAGCAGTACTTC.

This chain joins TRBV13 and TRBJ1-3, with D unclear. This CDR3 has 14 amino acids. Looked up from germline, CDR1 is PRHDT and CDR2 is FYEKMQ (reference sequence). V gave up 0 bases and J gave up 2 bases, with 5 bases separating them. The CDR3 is CASSLGTAGNTIYF. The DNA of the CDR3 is TGTGCCAGCAGCTTAGGAACAGCTGGAAACACCATATATTTT.

CDR3 loop: CASSQGVGVNYGYTF. CDR3 coding DNA: TGTGCCAGCAGCCAAGGGGTTGGGGTGAACTATGGCTACACCTTC. The chain uses TRBV4-2 and TRBJ1-2; D is ambiguous. V dropped 1 base and J dropped 2 bases, with 11 bases sitting between them. The CDR3 contains 15 residues. Germline V gene lookup returns CDR1 LGHNA and CDR2 YNFKEQ.

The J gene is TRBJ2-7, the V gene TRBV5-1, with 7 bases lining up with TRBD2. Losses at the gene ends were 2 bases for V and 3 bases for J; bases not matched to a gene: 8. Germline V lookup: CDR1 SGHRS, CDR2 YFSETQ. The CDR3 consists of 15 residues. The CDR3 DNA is TGCGCCAGCAGCTTCGGGGGGTCAGAATTCTACGAGCAGTACTTC. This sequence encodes CASSFGGSEFYEQYF.

This CDR3 reads CASSLPGQGGIHEQFF. CDR3 coding DNA: TGTGCCAGCAGCCTTCCGGGACAGGGAGGAATCCATGAGCAGTTCTTC. The V call is TRBV7-9, the J call TRBJ2-1; the match to TRBD1 covers 9 bases. After removal of 5 bases from V and 8 bases from J, the junction contained 13 bases not matched to a gene. CDR1 is SEHNR and CDR2 is FQNEAQ in the germline V gene (reference sequence). The CDR3 extends over 16 amino acids.

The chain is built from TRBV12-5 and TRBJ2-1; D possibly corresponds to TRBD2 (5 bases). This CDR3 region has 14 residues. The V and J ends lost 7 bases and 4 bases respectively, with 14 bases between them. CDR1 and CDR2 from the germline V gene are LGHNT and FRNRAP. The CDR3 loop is CASVAGGPYNEQFF. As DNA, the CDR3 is TGTGCTAGTGTCGCAGGAGGACCTTACAATGAGCAGTTCTTC. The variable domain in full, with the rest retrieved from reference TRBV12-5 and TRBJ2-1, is DARVTQTPRHKVTEMGQEVTMRCQPILGHNTVFWYRQTMMQGLELLAYFRNRAPLDDSGMPKDRFSAEMPDATLATLKIQPSEPRDSAVYFCASVAGGPYNEQFFGPGTRLTVL.

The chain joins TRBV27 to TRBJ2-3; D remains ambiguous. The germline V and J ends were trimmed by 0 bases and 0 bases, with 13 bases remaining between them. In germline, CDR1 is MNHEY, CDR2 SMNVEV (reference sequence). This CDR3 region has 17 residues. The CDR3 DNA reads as TGTGCCAGCAGTTTATCAATATCAGCGCCGAGCACAGATACGCAGTATTTT. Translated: CASSLSISAPSTDTQYF.

CDR3 sequence reads: CASSFVHTPNEQFF. The DNA for the CDR3 is TGTGCCAGCAGTTTCGTACATACTCCCAATGAGCAGTTCTTC. This chain joins TRBV28 and TRBJ2-1; D gene unclear. The CDR3 spans 14 residues. Germline V gives CDR1 MDHEN, CDR2 SYDVKM. Trimming left V 3 bases short and J 6 bases short, with 12 bases between.

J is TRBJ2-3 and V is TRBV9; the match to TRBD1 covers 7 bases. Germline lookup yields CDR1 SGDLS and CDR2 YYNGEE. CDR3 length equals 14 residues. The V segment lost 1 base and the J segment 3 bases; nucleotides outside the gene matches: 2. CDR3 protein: CASSVTDRTDTQYF. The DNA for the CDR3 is TGTGCCAGCAGCGTAACGGACAGGACAGATACGCAGTATTTT.

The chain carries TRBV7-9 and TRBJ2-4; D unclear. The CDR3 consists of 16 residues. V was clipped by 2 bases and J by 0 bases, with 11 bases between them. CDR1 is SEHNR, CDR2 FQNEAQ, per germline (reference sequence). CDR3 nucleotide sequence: TGTGCCAGCAGCTTACCTGGGGTCACAGCCAAAAACATTCAGTACTTC. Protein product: CASSLPGVTAKNIQYF.

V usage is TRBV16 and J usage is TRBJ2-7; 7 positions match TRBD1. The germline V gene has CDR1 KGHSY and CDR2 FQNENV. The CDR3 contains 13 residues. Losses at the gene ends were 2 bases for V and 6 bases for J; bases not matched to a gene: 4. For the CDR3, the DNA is TGTGCCAGCAGCCAAGGACCAGGGGGCGAGCAGTACTTC. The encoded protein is CASSQGPGGEQYF.

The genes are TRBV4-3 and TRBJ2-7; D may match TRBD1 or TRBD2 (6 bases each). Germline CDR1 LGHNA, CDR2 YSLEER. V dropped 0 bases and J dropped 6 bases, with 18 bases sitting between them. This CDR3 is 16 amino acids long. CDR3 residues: CASSQDRGMGAAEQYF. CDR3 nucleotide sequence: TGCGCCAGCAGCCAAGATCGGGGGATGGGGGCAGCCGAGCAGTACTTC.

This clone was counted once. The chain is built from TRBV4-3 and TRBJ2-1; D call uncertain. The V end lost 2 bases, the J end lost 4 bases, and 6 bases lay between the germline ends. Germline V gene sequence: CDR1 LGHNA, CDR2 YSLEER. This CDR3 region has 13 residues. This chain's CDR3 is CASSQNAYNEQFF. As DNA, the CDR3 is TGCGCCAGCAGCCAAAACGCGTACAATGAGCAGTTCTTC.